The 28 T cell receptor beta chains given below trace back to one sample, sequenced in a study of blood T cell repertoires in COVID-19. Assay used: immunoSEQ multiplex PCR; TCRdb lists only in-frame clones, some missing. The data contain 65,000 to 80,000 clones, roughly 84% of them singletons. What was sequenced was peripheral blood. All receptors come from a man between 70 and 80 years old with active or convalescent COVID-19.

This rearrangement joins TRBV3-1 (or the pseudogene TRBV3-2) to TRBJ2-1; 13 positions match TRBD2. The CDR3 runs 16 residues. CDR1 is LGHDT and CDR2 is YNNKEL in the germline V gene (reference sequence). V lost 1 base, J lost 12 bases, and 9 bases stayed unmatched. This CDR3 reads CASSQVGLAGATLQFF. The CDR3 bases are TGTGCCAGCAGCCAAGTCGGACTAGCGGGGGCCACCTTGCAGTTCTTC.

V is TRBV27 and J is TRBJ2-3, with D perhaps TRBD1 (5 bases). With 4 bases removed from V and 2 bases from J, the gap between germline ends came to 10 bases. The CDR3 extends over 14 amino acids. Germline values: CDR1 MNHEY, CDR2 SMNVEV (reference sequence). As DNA, the CDR3 is TGTGCCAGCAGTTGGCAGGGATTCACAGATACGCAGTATTTT. Encoded protein: CASSWQGFTDTQYF.

The chain has TRBV5-4 and TRBJ2-3, with unresolved D. The CDR3 has 14 amino acids. The germline V gene encodes CDR1 SGHNT and CDR2 YYREEE (reference sequence). V lost 2 bases, J lost 0 bases, and 7 bases lay in between. CDR3 bases: TGTGCCAGCAGCTTTCCCGGGAGCACAGATACGCAGTATTTT. It is translated as CASSFPGSTDTQYF.

The V and J genes are TRBV5-1 and TRBJ1-4; 9 bases are a match to TRBD1. The CDR3 loop spans 13 amino acids. Per the germline V gene, CDR1 is SGHRS and CDR2 is YFSETQ. V lost 3 bases and J lost 12; bases outside the gene matches: 6. The CDR3 region has the DNA TGCGCCAGCAGCTGGGCCGGGGACAGGGAACTGTTTTTT. Protein sequence: CASSWAGDRELFF.

The chain couples TRBV11-2 to TRBJ2-5, with 10 bases fitting TRBD2. V lost 2 bases and J lost 2; bases outside the gene matches: 5. Germline V lookup: CDR1 SGHAT, CDR2 FQNNGV. This CDR3 contains 16 residues. The CDR3 region has the DNA TGTGCCAGCAGCTTAAATCTAGCGGGGGTTCAAGAGACCCAGTACTTC. Residues: CASSLNLAGVQETQYF.

V gene TRBV30 combines with J gene TRBJ1-5; possibly TRBD1 for D (6 bases). The CDR3 spans 16 residues. V shed 5 bases and J shed 0 bases, with 17 bases lying between them. CDR1 and CDR2 (germline): GTSNPN, SVGIG (reference sequence). CDR3 DNA: TGTGCCTGGCTTTGTACAGGGCCCTATAGCAATCAGCCCCAGCATTTT. This gives the protein CAWLCTGPYSNQPQHF. The variable domain in full, completed from reference TRBV30 and TRBJ1-5, reads SQTIHQWPATLVQPVGSPLSLECTVEGTSNPNLYWYRQAAGRGLQLLFYSVGIGQISSEVPQNLSASRPQDRQFILSSKKLLLSDSGFYLCAWLCTGPYSNQPQHFGDGTRLSIL.

This clone showed up just once. The genes are TRBV25-1 and TRBJ1-4; D is perhaps TRBD1 (5 bases). The CDR3 totals 14 residues. V shed 6 bases and J shed 1 base, with 9 bases lying between them. Germline V gene data show CDR1 as MGHDK and CDR2 as SYGVNS. The CDR3 sequence: CASSQGGTNEKLFF. The CDR3, as DNA: TGTGCCAGCAGCCAGGGAGGAACTAATGAAAAACTGTTTTTT. Complete variable domain (other parts from reference TRBV25-1 and TRBJ1-4): EADIYQTPRYLVIGTGKKITLECSQTMGHDKMYWYQQDPGMELHLIHYSYGVNSTEKGDLSSESTVSRIRTEHFPLTLESARPSHTSQYLCASSQGGTNEKLFFGSGTQLSVL.

The CDR3 DNA follows: TGTGCCAGCAGCCTGGGACCCGGGGGGGCCAAAAACATTCAGTACTTC. It yields the protein CASSLGPGGAKNIQYF. The V gene is TRBV7-3, the J gene TRBJ2-4, with 7 bases identical to TRBD2. Germline-derived CDR1 and CDR2 are SGHTA and FQGTGA. With V trimmed by 5 bases and J by 1 base, 8 bases remained unmatched. The CDR3 contains 16 residues. The variable domain in full, completed from reference TRBV7-3 and TRBJ2-4, reads GAGVSQTPSNKVTEKGKYVELRCDPISGHTALYWYRQSLGQGPEFLIYFQGTGAADDSGLPNDRFFAVRPEGSVSTLKIQRTERGDSAVYLCASSLGPGGAKNIQYFGAGTRLSVL.

V usage is TRBV30 and J usage is TRBJ1-6, with 7 bases lining up with TRBD1. Trimming cost V 3 bases and J 6 bases; bases outside gene matches: 5. From germline, CDR1 is GTSNPN and CDR2 SVGIG (reference sequence). This CDR3 has 14 amino acids. The CDR3 sequence: CAWSAGTANSPLHF. Written as DNA, the CDR3 is TGTGCCTGGAGCGCCGGGACAGCTAATTCACCCCTCCACTTT.

The rearrangement uses TRBV7-2 and TRBJ2-1; 7 bases line up with TRBD2. The CDR3 sequence is 14 residues long. The trim removed 0 bases at V and 7 bases at J, leaving 3 bases unmatched. CDR1 and CDR2 from the germline V gene are SGHTA and FQGNSA. CDR3 sequence (DNA): TGTGCCAGCAGCTTAGCGGCGGGAGCAAATGAGCAGTTCTTC. Translation: CASSLAAGANEQFF. Full variable domain (rest looked up from reference TRBV7-2 and TRBJ2-1): GAGVSQSPSNKVTEKGKDVELRCDPISGHTALYWYRQSLGQGLEFLIYFQGNSAPDKSGLPSDRFSAERTGGSVSTLTIQRTQQEDSAVYLCASSLAAGANEQFFGPGTRLTVL.

This chain links TRBV27 with TRBJ2-7; TRBD2 aligns across 11 bases. V gave up 2 bases and J gave up 1 base; unmatched junction bases: 13. Germline V gene sequence: CDR1 MNHEY, CDR2 SMNVEV (reference sequence). The CDR3 has 19 residues. The CDR3 spells CASSLGVETSGTLSYEQYF. In DNA, the CDR3 is TGTGCCAGCAGTTTAGGTGTCGAGACTAGCGGGACGCTATCCTACGAGCAGTACTTC.

V and J are TRBV11-2 and TRBJ1-6, with D uncertain. This CDR3 region has 13 residues. The ends were cut back, 2 bases at V and 4 bases at J, with 3 bases in the middle. Germline CDR1 is SGHAT and CDR2 is FQNNGV. DNA for the CDR3: TGTGCCAGCAGCTTACAGTATAATTCACCCCTCCACTTT. This codes for CASSLQYNSPLHF.

The chain joins TRBV7-2 to TRBJ2-1, with D maybe TRBD2 (5 bases). The CDR3 sequence is 15 residues long. Germline V gene sequence: CDR1 SGHTA, CDR2 FQGNSA. V was shortened by 4 bases and J by 6 bases, with 16 bases between the two germline ends. CDR3 nucleotides: TGTGCCAGCAGCTCGGGTCTAGTGCGGGCCAATGAGCAGTTCTTC. This translates into CASSSGLVRANEQFF.

The chain combines TRBV30 with TRBJ2-7, with a tentative D call TRBD1 (6 bases). The CDR3 totals 11 residues. CDR1 is GTSNPN, CDR2 SVGIG, per germline (reference sequence). V was shortened by 2 bases and J by 6 bases, with 8 bases between the two germline ends. The CDR3 sequence is CAWSLGGEQYF. The CDR3 DNA reads TGTGCCTGGAGTCTAGGGGGCGAGCAGTACTTC. Combining the CDR3 with reference TRBV30 and TRBJ2-7 gives the whole variable domain SQTIHQWPATLVQPVGSPLSLECTVEGTSNPNLYWYRQAAGRGLQLLFYSVGIGQISSEVPQNLSASRPQDRQFILSSKKLLLSDSGFYLCAWSLGGEQYFGPGTRLTVT.

This chain links TRBV6-6 with TRBJ1-2; D perhaps matches TRBD1 (6 bases). With 6 bases removed from V and 6 bases from J, the gap between germline ends came to 14 bases. In germline, CDR1 is MNHNY, CDR2 SVGAGI (reference sequence). This CDR3 has 13 residues. The CDR3 is CASSSGQPNGYTF. The CDR3 DNA reads TGTGCCAGCAGCAGTGGACAGCCCAATGGCTACACCTTC.

The genes are TRBV11-3 and TRBJ2-2; 7 nucleotides align to TRBD2. CDR3 size: 16 residues. Germline-derived CDR1 and CDR2 are SGHNT and YENEEA. The V segment lost 2 bases and the J segment 4 bases; nucleotides outside the gene matches: 7. The CDR3 spells CASSLSVAGVTGELFF. The DNA for the CDR3 is TGTGCCAGCAGCTTATCTGTAGCGGGCGTCACCGGGGAGCTGTTTTTT.

The J gene is TRBJ2-7, the V gene TRBV3-1 (or the pseudogene TRBV3-2); a possible D gene is TRBD2 (6 bases). The germline V gene encodes CDR1 LGHDT and CDR2 YNNKEL (reference sequence). V gave up 3 bases and J gave up 5 bases, with 20 bases separating them. This CDR3 region has 16 residues. The CDR3 nucleotides are TGTGCCAGCAGCCAGATGGGCCTAGCGCCCACCGACGAGCAGTACTTC. Its protein is CASSQMGLAPTDEQYF.

The chain links TRBV3-1 (or the pseudogene TRBV3-2) to TRBJ2-1; D is possibly TRBD1 or TRBD2 (9 bases each). In germline, CDR1 is LGHDT, CDR2 YNNKEL (reference sequence). This CDR3 contains 18 residues. The ends were cut back, 4 bases at V and 8 bases at J, with 27 bases in the middle. The CDR3 DNA is TGTGCCAGCAGCCTCGGGACAGGGAGCGGGGGGTTCCGACATGAGCAGTTCTTC. Amino acids: CASSLGTGSGGFRHEQFF.

Only one count was recorded for this clone. The chain recombines TRBV5-5 with TRBJ2-7; 11 nucleotides line up with TRBD1. With V trimmed by 0 bases and J by 3 bases, 2 bases remained unmatched. The CDR3 has 15 amino acids. The germline CDR1 and CDR2 sequences are SGHKS and YYEKEE (reference sequence). CDR3 in amino acids: CASSLVGTGGYEQYF. The DNA of the CDR3 is TGTGCCAGCAGCTTGGTTGGGACAGGGGGCTACGAGCAGTACTTC.

V usage is TRBV27 and J usage is TRBJ2-2; TRBD1 might be the D (6 bases). CDR3 length: 17 residues. V lost 0 bases and J 4 bases, leaving 15 bases between the germline ends. CDR1 MNHEY and CDR2 SMNVEV come from the germline V gene (reference sequence). The CDR3 loop is CASSLSPGHTSTGELFF. The CDR3 DNA reads TGTGCCAGCAGTTTATCCCCGGGACATACTTCCACCGGGGAGCTGTTTTTT.

CDR3 sequence reads: CASSPYIAGGSYEQYF. Written as DNA, the CDR3 is TGTGCCAGCAGCCCTTATATAGCGGGAGGTTCCTACGAGCAGTACTTC. The rearrangement uses TRBV3-1 (or the pseudogene TRBV3-2) and TRBJ2-7; 10 bases agree with TRBD2. V lost 4 bases and J lost 1; bases outside the gene matches: 7. There are 16 residues in the CDR3. Germline values: CDR1 LGHDT, CDR2 YNNKEL (reference sequence).

The chain combines TRBV12-3 or TRBV12-4 with TRBJ2-5, with TRBD1 as a possible D gene (5 bases). This CDR3 spans 13 amino acids. Trimming cost V 6 bases and J 2 bases, with 10 bases left between them. CDR3 amino acids: CASRKDTQETQYF. DNA of the CDR3: TGTGCCAGCAGAAAGGACACGCAAGAGACCCAGTACTTC.

The genes are TRBV28 and TRBJ1-4; no definite D call. Germline V gene lookup returns CDR1 MDHEN and CDR2 SYDVKM. V shed 11 bases and J shed 4 bases, with 11 bases lying between them. CDR3 length: 12 amino acids. The CDR3 sequence: CAAEAVNEKLFF. DNA of the CDR3: TGTGCCGCAGAGGCGGTTAATGAAAAACTGTTTTTT. Drawing the rest from reference TRBV28 and TRBJ1-4, the complete variable domain is DVKVTQSSRYLVKRTGEKVFLECVQDMDHENMFWYRQDPGLGLRLIYFSYDVKMKEKGDIPEGYSVSREKKERFSLILESASTNQTSMYLCAAEAVNEKLFFGSGTQLSVL.

The rearrangement uses TRBV2 and TRBJ2-7, with TRBD2 as a possible D gene (6 bases). The CDR3 length is 13 residues. Germline CDR1 and CDR2: SNHLY and FYNNEI. The ends were cut back, 4 bases at V and 2 bases at J, with 9 bases in the middle. The CDR3 bases are TGTGCCAGCAGTGGATCGGGGGCCTACGAGCAGTACTTC. It specifies CASSGSGAYEQYF.

V and J are TRBV7-8 and TRBJ1-1; maybe TRBD1 (6 bases). The CDR3 is 15 amino acids. V was trimmed by 0 bases and J by 4 bases, leaving 12 bases between them. In germline, CDR1 is SGHVS, CDR2 FQNEAQ. The CDR3 bases are TGTGCCAGCAGCTTAGCGATGGGGGCGGCCACTGAAGCTTTCTTT. Translated: CASSLAMGAATEAFF.

This chain links TRBV18 with TRBJ2-7; 7 bases fit TRBD2. Germline V gene data show CDR1 as KGHSH and CDR2 as LQKENI. The ends lost 1 base at V and 7 bases at J; junction bases unmatched: 4. CDR3 length equals 13 residues. CDR3 coding DNA: TGTGCCAGCTCACCACAGGCGCGGGAGGAGCAGTACTTC. This translates into CASSPQAREEQYF.

This clone was recorded a few times. The chain combines TRBV28 with TRBJ1-5; D remains unclear. The CDR3 extends over 14 amino acids. Trimming left V 1 base short and J 5 bases short, with 9 bases between. CDR1 and CDR2 (germline): MDHEN, SYDVKM. In DNA form, the CDR3 reads TGTGCCAGCAGTTTATCCCCCGTAGATCAGCCCCAGCATTTT. Translation gives CASSLSPVDQPQHF.

The rearrangement links TRBV12-3 or TRBV12-4 to TRBJ1-1; 7 bases agree with TRBD1. CDR3 size: 13 residues. With V trimmed by 3 bases and J by 5 bases, 3 bases remained unmatched. CDR3 loop: CASSLQGETEAFF. The CDR3 nucleotides read TGTGCCAGCAGTTTGCAGGGGGAGACTGAAGCTTTCTTT.